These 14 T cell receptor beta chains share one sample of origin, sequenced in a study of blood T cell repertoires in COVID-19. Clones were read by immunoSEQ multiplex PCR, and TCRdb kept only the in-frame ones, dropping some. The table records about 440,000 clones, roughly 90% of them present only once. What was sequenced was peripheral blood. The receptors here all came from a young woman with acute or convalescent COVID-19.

The CDR3, as DNA: TGTGCCAGCAGCACCCTGGGTAGCGGCATTCAGTACTTC. It encodes CASSTLGSGIQYF. The chain uses TRBV5-6 and TRBJ2-4, with D possibly matching TRBD2 (6 bases). The CDR3 runs to 13 residues. Germline-derived CDR1 and CDR2 are SGHDT and YYEEEE. V was trimmed by 4 bases and J by 9 bases, leaving 14 bases between them.

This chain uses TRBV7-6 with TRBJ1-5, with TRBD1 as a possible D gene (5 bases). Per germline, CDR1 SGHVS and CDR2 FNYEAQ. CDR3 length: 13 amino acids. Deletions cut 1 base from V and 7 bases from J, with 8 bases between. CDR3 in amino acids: CASSLGEGQPQHF. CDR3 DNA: TGTGCCAGCAGCTTAGGGGAGGGGCAGCCCCAGCATTTT.

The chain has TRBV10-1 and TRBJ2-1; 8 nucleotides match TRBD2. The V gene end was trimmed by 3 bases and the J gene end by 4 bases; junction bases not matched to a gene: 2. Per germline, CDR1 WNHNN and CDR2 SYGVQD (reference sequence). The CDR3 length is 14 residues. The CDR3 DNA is TGCGCCAGCAGTGACGGGGGGGATTACAATGAGCAGTTCTTC. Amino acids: CASSDGGDYNEQFF.

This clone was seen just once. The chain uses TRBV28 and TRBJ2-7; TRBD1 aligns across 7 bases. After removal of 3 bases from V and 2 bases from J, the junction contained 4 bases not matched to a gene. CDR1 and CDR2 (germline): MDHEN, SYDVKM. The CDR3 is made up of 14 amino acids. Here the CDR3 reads CASSFDRVTYEQYF. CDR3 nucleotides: TGTGCCAGCAGTTTTGACAGGGTAACCTACGAGCAGTACTTC.

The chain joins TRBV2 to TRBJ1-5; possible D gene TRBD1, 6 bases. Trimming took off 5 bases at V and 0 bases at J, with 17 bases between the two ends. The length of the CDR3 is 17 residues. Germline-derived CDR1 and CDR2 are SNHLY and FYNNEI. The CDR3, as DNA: TGTGCCAGCAGTCCAAAGGACAGAGGGTATAGCAATCAGCCCCAGCATTTT. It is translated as CASSPKDRGYSNQPQHF.

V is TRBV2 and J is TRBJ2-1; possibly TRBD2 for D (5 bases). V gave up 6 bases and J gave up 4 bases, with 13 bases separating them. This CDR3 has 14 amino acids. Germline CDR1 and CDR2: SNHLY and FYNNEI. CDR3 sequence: CASREIGDYNEQFF. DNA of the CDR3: TGTGCCAGCAGAGAAATCGGGGATTACAATGAGCAGTTCTTC.

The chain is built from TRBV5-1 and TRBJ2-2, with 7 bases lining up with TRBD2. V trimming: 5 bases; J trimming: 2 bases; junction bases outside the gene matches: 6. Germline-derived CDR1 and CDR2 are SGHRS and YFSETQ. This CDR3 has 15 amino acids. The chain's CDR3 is CASRTGTTNTGELFF. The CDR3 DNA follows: TGCGCCAGCAGAACCGGGACTACCAACACCGGGGAGCTGTTTTTT.

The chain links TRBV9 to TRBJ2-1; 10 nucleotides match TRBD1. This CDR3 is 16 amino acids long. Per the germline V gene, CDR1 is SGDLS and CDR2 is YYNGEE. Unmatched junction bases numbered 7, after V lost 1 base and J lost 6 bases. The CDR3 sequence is CASSVSGTGATNEQFF. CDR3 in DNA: TGTGCCAGCAGCGTATCTGGGACAGGGGCTACCAATGAGCAGTTCTTC.

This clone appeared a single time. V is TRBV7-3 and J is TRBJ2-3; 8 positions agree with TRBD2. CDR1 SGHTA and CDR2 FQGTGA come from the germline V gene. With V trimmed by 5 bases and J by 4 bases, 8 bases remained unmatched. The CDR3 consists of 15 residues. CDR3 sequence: CASSPSGGASDTQYF. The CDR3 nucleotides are TGTGCCAGCAGCCCATCGGGAGGGGCGTCAGATACGCAGTATTTT.

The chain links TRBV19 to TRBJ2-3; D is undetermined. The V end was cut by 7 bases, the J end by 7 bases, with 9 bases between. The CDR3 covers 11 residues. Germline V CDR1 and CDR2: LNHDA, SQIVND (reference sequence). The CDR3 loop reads CASTSDYTQYF. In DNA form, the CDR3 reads TGTGCCAGTACATCAGATTATACGCAGTATTTT.

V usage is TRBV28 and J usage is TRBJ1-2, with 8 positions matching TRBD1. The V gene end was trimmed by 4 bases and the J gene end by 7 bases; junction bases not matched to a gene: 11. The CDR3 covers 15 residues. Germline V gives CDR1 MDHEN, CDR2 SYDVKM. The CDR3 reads CASSYDKTGEVGYTF. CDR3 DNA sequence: TGTGCCAGCAGTTATGATAAGACAGGGGAGGTTGGCTACACCTTC.

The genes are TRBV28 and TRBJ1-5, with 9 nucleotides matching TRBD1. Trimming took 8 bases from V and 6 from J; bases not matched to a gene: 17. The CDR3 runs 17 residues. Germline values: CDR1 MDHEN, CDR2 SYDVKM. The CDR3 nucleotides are TGTGCCAGCCATGTAAGAAGACACACAGGGGGCGGTCAGCCCCAGCATTTT. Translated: CASHVRRHTGGGQPQHF. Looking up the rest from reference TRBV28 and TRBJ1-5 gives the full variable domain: DVKVTQSSRYLVKRTGEKVFLECVQDMDHENMFWYRQDPGLGLRLIYFSYDVKMKEKGDIPEGYSVSREKKERFSLILESASTNQTSMYLCASHVRRHTGGGQPQHFGDGTRLSIL.

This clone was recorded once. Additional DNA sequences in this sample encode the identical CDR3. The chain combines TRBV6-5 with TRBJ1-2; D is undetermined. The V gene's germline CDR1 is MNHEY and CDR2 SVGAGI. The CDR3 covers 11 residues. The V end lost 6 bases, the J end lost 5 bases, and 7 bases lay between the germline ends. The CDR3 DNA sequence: TGTGCCAGCAGGGCGGGTTATGGCTACACCTTC. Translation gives CASRAGYGYTF.

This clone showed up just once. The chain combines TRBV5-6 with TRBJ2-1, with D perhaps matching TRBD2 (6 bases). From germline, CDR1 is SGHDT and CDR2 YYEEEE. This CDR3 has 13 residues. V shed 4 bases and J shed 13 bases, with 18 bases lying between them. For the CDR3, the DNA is TGTGCCAGCAGCCCAGGGCGGGGAACATCTCAGTTCTTC. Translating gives CASSPGRGTSQFF.